The T cell receptor beta chain under discussion was sequenced for a study of neoadjuvant anti-PD-1 for oral cavity cancer. Study in general: Most patients had three to four biweekly doses of 3 mg/kg nivolumab before resection.

Time point defined: after neoadjuvant nivolumab, at surgical resection. This clone was detected only once. TCRdb keeps only in-frame clones here, not all; method: immunoSEQ multiplex PCR. In the table there are 7,500 to 10,000 clones, about 73% of which are singletons. The CDR3 extends over 15 amino acids. V shed 3 bases, J shed 8 bases, and the junction held 10 bases outside the gene matches. Germline lookup yields CDR1 MNHNY and CDR2 SVGAGI (reference sequence). Material: PBMCs, obtained after nivolumab (anti-PD-1) treatment. The sequence was collected from a person between 40 and 85 years old with oral cavity squamous cell carcinoma. This rearrangement joins TRBV6-6 to TRBJ2-4; TRBD1 matches at 7 bases. The CDR3 loop is CASSYPGQPGDIQYF. For the CDR3, the DNA is TGTGCCAGCAGTTATCCGGGACAGCCCGGGGACATTCAGTACTTC.